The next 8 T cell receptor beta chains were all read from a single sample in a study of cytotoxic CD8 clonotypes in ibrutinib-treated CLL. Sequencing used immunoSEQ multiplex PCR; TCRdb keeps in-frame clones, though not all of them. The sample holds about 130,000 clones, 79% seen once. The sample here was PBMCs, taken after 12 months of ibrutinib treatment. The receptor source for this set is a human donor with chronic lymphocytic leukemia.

In nucleotides, the CDR3 is TGCAGCGTCGATTACCACAGGGGGAATCTCTATGGCTACACCTTC. Translated: CSVDYHRGNLYGYTF. The chain combines TRBV29-1 with TRBJ1-2; TRBD1 agrees at 8 bases. This CDR3 spans 15 amino acids. CDR1 is SQVTM, CDR2 ANQGSEA, per germline. With V trimmed by 6 bases and J by 4 bases, 13 bases remained unmatched.

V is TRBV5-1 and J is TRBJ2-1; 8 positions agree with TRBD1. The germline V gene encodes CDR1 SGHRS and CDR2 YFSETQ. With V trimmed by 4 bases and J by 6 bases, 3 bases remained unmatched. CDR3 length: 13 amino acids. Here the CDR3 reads CASSRTGFNEQFF. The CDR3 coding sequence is TGCGCCAGCAGCCGGACAGGGTTCAATGAGCAGTTCTTC.

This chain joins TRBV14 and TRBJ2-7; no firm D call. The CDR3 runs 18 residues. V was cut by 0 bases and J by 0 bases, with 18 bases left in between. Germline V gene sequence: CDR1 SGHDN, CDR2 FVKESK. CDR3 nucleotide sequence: TGTGCCAGCAGCCAAGAAGGGCTTTATAGTTGGAGCTCCTACGAGCAGTACTTC. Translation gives CASSQEGLYSWSSYEQYF.

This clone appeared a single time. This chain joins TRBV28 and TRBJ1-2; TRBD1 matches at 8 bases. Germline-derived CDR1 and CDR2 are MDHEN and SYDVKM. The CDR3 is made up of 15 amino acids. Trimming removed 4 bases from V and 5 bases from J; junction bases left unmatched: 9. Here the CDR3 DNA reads TGTGCCAGCAGTTCCAGGCCGGGACAGGTTTATGGCTACACCTTC. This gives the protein CASSSRPGQVYGYTF.

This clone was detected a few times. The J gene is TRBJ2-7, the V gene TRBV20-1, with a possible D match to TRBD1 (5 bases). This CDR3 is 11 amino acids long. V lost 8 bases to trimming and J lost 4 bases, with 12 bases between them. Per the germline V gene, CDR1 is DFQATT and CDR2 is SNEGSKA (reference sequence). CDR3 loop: CSRQWGYEQYF. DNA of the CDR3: TGCAGTAGACAGTGGGGATACGAGCAGTACTTC.

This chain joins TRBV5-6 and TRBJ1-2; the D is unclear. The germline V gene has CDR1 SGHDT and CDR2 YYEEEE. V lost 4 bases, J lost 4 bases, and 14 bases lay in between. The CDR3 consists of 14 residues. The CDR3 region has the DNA TGTGCCAGCAGCCCTTTCGACATCTCCTATGGCTACACCTTC. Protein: CASSPFDISYGYTF.

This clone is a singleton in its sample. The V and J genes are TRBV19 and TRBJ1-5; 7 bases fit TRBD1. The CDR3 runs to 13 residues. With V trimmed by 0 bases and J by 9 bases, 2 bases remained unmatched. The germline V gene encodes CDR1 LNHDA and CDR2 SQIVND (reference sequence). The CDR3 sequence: CASSIDRGWPQHF. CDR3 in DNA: TGTGCCAGTAGTATAGACAGGGGGTGGCCCCAGCATTTT.

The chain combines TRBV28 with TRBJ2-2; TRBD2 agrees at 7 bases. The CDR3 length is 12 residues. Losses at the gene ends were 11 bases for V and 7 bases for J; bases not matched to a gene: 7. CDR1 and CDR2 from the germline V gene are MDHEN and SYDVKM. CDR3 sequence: CAGSPGGGELFF. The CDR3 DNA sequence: TGTGCCGGATCCCCGGGGGGCGGGGAGCTGTTTTTT.